The 2 T cell receptor beta chains given below trace back to one sample, sequenced in a study of CD8 T cells in Susac syndrome. Random hexamers served to reverse transcribe roughly 0.5 to 1 ug RNA. TCRdb reprocessed the immunoSEQ multiplex PCR reads via MiXCR and lists one record per CDR3 protein. The profile shows some 170,000 distinct CDR3 sequences, around 94% of them singletons. Material for sequencing was CD4+ T cells from PBMCs. These receptors originate from a human donor with multiple sclerosis.

This rearrangement joins TRBV7-2 to TRBJ2-7; D gene unclear. The CDR3 consists of 14 residues. The V gene lost 0 bases and the J gene lost 1 base, with 7 bases spanning the gap. Germline CDR1 and CDR2: SGHTA and FQGNSA. The DNA of the CDR3 is TGTGCCAGCAGCTTAGCGTCCACGTCCTACGAGCAGTACTTC. It yields the protein CASSLASTSYEQYF.

V and J are TRBV5-6 and TRBJ2-1; the match to TRBD2 covers 8 bases. V dropped 5 bases and J dropped 15; count of bases not matched to a gene: 13. Looked up from germline, CDR1 is SGHDT and CDR2 is YYEEEE. The CDR3 is made up of 13 amino acids. The CDR3 DNA follows: TGTGCCAGCAGAGACTCCGGGACTAGGAATTCGTTCTTC. Translating gives CASRDSGTRNSFF. The full variable domain, with the rest looked up from reference TRBV5-6 and TRBJ2-1, is DAGVTQSPTHLIKTRGQQVTLRCSPKSGHDTVSWYQQALGQGPQFIFQYYEEEERQRGNFPDRFSGHQFPNYSSELNVNALLLGDSALYLCASRDSGTRNSFFGPGTRLTVL.